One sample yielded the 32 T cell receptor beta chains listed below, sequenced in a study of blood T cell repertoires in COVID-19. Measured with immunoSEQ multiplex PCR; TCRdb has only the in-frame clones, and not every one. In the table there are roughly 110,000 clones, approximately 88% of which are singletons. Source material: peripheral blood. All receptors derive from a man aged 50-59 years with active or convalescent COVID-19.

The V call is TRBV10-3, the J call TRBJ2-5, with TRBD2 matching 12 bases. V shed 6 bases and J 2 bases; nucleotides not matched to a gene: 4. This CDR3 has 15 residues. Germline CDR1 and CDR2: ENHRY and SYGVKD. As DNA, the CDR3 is TGTGCCATCAGCAGGACTAGCGGGAATCAAGAGACCCAGTACTTC. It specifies CAISRTSGNQETQYF.

The CDR3 loop is CASSQDEGVPQPQHF. CDR3 DNA sequence: TGTGCCAGCAGCCAAGATGAGGGGGTTCCTCAGCCCCAGCATTTT. The chain links TRBV4-2 to TRBJ1-5; possibly TRBD1 for D (6 bases). The CDR3 spans 15 residues. Per germline, CDR1 LGHNA and CDR2 YNFKEQ. Trimming removed 0 bases from V and 6 bases from J, with 12 bases in between.

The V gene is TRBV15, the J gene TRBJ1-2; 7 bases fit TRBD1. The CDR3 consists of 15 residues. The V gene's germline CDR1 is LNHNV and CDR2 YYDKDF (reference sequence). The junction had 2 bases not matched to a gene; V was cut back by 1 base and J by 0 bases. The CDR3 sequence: CATSRGDSPNYGYTF. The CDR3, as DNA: TGTGCCACCAGCAGAGGGGACAGTCCTAACTATGGCTACACCTTC.

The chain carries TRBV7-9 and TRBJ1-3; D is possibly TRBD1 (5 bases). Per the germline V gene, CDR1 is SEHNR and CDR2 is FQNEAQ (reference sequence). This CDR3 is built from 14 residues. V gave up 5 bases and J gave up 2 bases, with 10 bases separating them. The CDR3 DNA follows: TGTGCCAGCAGCGCCGGCAGGGCTGGAAACACCATATATTTT. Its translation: CASSAGRAGNTIYF. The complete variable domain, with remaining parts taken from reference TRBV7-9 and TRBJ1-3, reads DTGVSQNPRHKITKRGQNVTFRCDPISEHNRLYWYRQTLGQGPEFLTYFQNEAQLEKSRLLSDRFSAERPKGSFSTLEIQRTEQGDSAMYLCASSAGRAGNTIYFGEGSWLTVV.

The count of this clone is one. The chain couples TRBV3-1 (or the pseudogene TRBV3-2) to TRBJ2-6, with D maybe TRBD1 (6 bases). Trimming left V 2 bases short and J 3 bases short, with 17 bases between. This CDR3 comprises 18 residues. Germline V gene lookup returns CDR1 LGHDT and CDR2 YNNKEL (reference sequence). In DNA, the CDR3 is TGTGCCAGCAGCCAACTCGGGGCAGGGGTCGGTGGGGCCAACGTCCTGACTTTC. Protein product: CASSQLGAGVGGANVLTF.

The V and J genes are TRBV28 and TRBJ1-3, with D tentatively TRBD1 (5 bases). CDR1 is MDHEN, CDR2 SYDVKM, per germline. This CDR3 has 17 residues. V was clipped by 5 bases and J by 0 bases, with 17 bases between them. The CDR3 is CASSLPGLPISGNTIYF. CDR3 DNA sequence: TGTGCCAGCAGTCTACCGGGACTTCCCATCTCTGGAAACACCATATATTTT.

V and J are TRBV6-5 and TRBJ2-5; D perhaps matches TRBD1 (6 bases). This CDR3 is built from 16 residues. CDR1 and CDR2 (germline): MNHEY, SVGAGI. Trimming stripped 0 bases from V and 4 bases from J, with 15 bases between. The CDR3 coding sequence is TGTGCCAGCAGTTACTCGGGAACAGGGTTGGGAGAGACCCAGTACTTC. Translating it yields CASSYSGTGLGETQYF.

The CDR3 loop is CASSEASGNTGELFF. The CDR3 nucleotides read TGCGCCAGCAGTGAGGCTAGCGGTAACACCGGGGAGCTGTTTTTT. The V and J genes are TRBV10-1 and TRBJ2-2; TRBD2 aligns across 7 bases. The CDR3 is 15 amino acids. Germline CDR1 reads WNHNN; CDR2 reads SYGVQD (reference sequence). Trimming at V came to 2 bases and at J to 2 bases, leaving 2 bases not matched to a gene.

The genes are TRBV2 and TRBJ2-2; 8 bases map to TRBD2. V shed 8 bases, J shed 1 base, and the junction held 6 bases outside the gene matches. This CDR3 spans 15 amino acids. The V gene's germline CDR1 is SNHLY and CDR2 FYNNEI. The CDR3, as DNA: TGTGCCAGCGAGCCCGGGACTAGGAACACCGGGGAGCTGTTTTTT. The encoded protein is CASEPGTRNTGELFF.

The CDR3 sequence: CASSLVIQTGRKLGDTQYF. The CDR3 coding sequence is TGTGCCAGCAGCTTAGTTATCCAGACAGGGAGGAAGTTAGGAGATACGCAGTATTTT. The chain combines TRBV7-2 with TRBJ2-3, with a tentative D call TRBD1 (7 bases). The CDR3 sequence is 19 residues long. Trimming pared 1 base from V and 5 bases from J, leaving 25 bases between. Germline CDR1 SGHTA, CDR2 FQGNSA.

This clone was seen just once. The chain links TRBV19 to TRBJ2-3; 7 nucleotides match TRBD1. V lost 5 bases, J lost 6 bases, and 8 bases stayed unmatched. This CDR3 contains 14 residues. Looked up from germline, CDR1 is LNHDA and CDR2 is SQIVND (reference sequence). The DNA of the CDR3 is TGTGCCAGTAGTCCACAGGGGTCGAGGGATACGCAGTATTTT. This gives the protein CASSPQGSRDTQYF.

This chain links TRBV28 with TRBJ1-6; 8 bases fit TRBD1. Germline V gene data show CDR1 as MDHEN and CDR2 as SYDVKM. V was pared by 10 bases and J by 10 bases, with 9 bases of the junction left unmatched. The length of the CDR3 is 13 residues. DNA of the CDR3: TGTGCCACCCAGGGACAGGCTTTCTCACCCCTCCACTTT. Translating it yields CATQGQAFSPLHF.

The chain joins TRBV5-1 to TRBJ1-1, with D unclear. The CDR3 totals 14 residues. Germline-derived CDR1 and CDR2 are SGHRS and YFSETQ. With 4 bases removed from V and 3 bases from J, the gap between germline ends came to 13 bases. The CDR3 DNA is TGCGCCAGCAGCATGGAGAGTGCGGACACTGAAGCTTTCTTT. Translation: CASSMESADTEAFF.

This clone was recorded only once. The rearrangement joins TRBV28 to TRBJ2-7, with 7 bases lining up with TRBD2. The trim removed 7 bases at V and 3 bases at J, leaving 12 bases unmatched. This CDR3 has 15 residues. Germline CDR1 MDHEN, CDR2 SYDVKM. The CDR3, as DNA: TGTGCCAGCATTGAGGGGTTAGCGGGCCACTACGAGCAGTACTTC. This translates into CASIEGLAGHYEQYF.

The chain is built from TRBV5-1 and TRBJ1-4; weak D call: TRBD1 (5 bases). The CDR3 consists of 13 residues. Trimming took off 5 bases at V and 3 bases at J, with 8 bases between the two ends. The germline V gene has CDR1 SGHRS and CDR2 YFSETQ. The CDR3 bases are TGCGCCAGCAGTAGGGGCTCTAATGAAAAACTGTTTTTT. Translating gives CASSRGSNEKLFF.

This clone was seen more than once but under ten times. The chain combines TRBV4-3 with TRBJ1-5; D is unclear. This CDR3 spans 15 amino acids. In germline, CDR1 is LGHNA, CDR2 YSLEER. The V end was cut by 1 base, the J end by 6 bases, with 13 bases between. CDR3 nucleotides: TGCGCCAGCAGCCAAGGGCCGGGTCTCGGTCAGCCCCAGCATTTT. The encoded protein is CASSQGPGLGQPQHF.

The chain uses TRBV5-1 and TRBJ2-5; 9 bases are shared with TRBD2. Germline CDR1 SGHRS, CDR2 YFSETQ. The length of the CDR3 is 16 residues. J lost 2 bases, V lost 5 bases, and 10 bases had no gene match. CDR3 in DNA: TGCGCCAGCAGAGCCGGGGGAGCGGGGGGACAAGAGACCCAGTACTTC. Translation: CASRAGGAGGQETQYF.

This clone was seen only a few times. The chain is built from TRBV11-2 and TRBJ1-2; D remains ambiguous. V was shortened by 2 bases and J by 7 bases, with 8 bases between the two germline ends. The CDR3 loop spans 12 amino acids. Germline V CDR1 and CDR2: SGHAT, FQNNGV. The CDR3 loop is CASSLTEGGYTF. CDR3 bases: TGTGCCAGCAGCTTAACGGAGGGTGGCTACACCTTC.

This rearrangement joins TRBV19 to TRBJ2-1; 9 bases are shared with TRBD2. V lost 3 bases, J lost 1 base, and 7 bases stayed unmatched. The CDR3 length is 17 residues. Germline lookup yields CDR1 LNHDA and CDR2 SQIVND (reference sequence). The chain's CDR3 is CASSMGTSGRSYNEQFF. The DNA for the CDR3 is TGTGCCAGTAGTATGGGGACCAGCGGGAGGTCCTACAATGAGCAGTTCTTC.

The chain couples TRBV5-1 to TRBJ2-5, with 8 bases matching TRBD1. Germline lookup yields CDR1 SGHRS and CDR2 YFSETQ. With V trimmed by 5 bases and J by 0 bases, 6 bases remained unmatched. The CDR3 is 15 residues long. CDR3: CASSFGTGYQETQYF. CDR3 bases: TGCGCCAGCAGTTTCGGGACAGGTTACCAAGAGACCCAGTACTTC.

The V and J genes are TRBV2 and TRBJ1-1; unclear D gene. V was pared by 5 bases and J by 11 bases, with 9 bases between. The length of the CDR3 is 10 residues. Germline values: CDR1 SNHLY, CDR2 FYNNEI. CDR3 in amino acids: CASSFVSAFF. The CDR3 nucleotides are TGTGCCAGCAGTTTCGTCTCGGCTTTCTTT.

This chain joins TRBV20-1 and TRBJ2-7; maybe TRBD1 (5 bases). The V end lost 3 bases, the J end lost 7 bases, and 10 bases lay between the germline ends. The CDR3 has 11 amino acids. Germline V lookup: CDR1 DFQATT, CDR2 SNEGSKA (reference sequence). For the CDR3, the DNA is TGCAGTGCTAGTAAATCAGGGGAGCAGTACTTC. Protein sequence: CSASKSGEQYF.

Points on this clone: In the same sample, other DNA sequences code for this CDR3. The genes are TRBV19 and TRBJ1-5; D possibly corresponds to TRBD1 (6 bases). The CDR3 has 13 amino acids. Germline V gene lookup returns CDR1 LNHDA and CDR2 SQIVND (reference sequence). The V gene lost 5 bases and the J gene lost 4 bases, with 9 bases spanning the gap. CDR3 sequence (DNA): TGTGCCAGTAGTGGCACAGGGAATCAGCCCCAGCATTTT. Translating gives CASSGTGNQPQHF.

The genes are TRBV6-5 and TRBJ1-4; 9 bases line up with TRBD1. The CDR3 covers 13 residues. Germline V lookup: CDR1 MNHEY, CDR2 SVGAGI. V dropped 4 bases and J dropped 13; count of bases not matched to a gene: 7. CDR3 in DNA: TGTGCCAGCAGTTCGGGGACAGGGAATGCACTGTTTTTT. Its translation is CASSSGTGNALFF.

CDR3: CASSTTALNTEAFF. The CDR3 bases are TGTGCCAGCAGCACGACAGCTTTGAACACTGAAGCTTTCTTT. The chain couples TRBV9 to TRBJ1-1; D is perhaps TRBD1 (5 bases). V lost 4 bases and J 0 bases, leaving 10 bases between the germline ends. CDR3 length: 14 amino acids. The germline V gene encodes CDR1 SGDLS and CDR2 YYNGEE.

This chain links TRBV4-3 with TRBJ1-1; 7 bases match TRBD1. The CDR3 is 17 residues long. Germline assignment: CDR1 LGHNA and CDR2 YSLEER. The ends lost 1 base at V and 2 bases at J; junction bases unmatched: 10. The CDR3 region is CASSQGGLGGLNTEAFF. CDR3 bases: TGCGCCAGCAGCCAAGGGGGGTTAGGGGGCCTAAACACTGAAGCTTTCTTT.

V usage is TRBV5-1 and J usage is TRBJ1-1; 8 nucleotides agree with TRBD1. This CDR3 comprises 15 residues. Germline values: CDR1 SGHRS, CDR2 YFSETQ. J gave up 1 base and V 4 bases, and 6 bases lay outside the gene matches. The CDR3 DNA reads TGCGCCAGCAGCGGAACCGGGACAGGGAACACTGAAGCTTTCTTT. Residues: CASSGTGTGNTEAFF.

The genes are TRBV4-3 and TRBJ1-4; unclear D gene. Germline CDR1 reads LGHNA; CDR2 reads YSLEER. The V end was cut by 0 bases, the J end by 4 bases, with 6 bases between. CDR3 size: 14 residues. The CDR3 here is CASSQDRINEKLFF. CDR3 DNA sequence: TGCGCCAGCAGCCAAGACAGGATTAATGAAAAACTGTTTTTT.

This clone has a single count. CDR3 DNA sequence: TGTGCCAGCAGCCGTACGGGACAGCGCTATGGCTACACCTTC. Translated, it gives CASSRTGQRYGYTF. The chain recombines TRBV28 with TRBJ1-2, with TRBD1 identical over 7 bases. The germline gives CDR1 MDHEN, CDR2 SYDVKM. V shed 6 bases, J shed 4 bases, and the junction held 8 bases outside the gene matches. This CDR3 spans 14 amino acids.

The CDR3 DNA reads as TGTGCCAGTAGTTTTCGGGTCAGCCAGACCCAGTACTTC. Protein: CASSFRVSQTQYF. This sequence joins TRBV19 and TRBJ2-5; D uncertain. V was shortened by 5 bases and J by 6 bases, with 13 bases between the two germline ends. Looked up from germline, CDR1 is LNHDA and CDR2 is SQIVND (reference sequence). The CDR3 is 13 amino acids.

The CDR3 region is CASSSPRGWDTEAFF. DNA of the CDR3: TGTGCCAGCAGTTCCCCCAGGGGGTGGGACACTGAAGCTTTCTTT. The chain joins TRBV6-5 to TRBJ1-1, with 7 nucleotides matching TRBD1. This CDR3 contains 15 residues. With 4 bases clipped from V and 3 bases from J, the junction kept 8 bases outside the gene matches. Germline V gene sequence: CDR1 MNHEY, CDR2 SVGAGI.

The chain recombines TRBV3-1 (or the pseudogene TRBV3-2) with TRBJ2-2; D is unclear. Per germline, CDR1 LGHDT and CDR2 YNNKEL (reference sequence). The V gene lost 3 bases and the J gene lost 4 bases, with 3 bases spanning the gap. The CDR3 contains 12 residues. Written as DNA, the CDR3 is TGTGCCAGCAGCCAGAGCACCGGGGAGCTGTTTTTT. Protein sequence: CASSQSTGELFF.